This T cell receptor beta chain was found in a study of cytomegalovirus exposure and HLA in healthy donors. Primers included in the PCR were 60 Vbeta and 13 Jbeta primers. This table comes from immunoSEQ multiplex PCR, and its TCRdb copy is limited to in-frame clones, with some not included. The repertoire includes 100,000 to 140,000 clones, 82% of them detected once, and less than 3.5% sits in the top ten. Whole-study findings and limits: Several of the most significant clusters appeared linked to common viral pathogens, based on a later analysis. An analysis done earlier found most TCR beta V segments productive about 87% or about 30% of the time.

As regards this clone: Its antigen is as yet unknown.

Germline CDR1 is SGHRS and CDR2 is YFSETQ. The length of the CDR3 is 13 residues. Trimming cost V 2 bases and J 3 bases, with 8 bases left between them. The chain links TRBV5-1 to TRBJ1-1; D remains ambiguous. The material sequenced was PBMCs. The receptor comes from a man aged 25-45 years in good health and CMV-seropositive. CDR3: CASSFHTDTEAFF. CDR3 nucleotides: TGCGCCAGCAGCTTTCATACGGACACTGAAGCTTTCTTT.